This T cell receptor (beta chain) was identified in a study of blood T cell repertoires in COVID-19. From germline, CDR1 is SSHAT and CDR2 FNYEAQ (reference sequence). The CDR3 totals 16 residues. Trimming at V came to 5 bases and at J to 4 bases, leaving 10 bases not matched to a gene. Some clones are missing from TCRdb's copy, which holds only in-frame ones; the method was immunoSEQ multiplex PCR. The table shows around 60,000 clones, with over 60% occurring only once. The chain recombines TRBV7-7 with TRBJ2-1; TRBD2 agrees at 8 bases. Sequencing was done on a sample of peripheral blood. This TCR derives from a man aged 30-40 years with COVID-19, enrolled during active disease. In DNA form, the CDR3 reads TGTGCCAGCAGCCAATCAAGCGGGAGCGGTTACAATGAGCAGTTCTTC. It codes for CASSQSSGSGYNEQFF.